This TCR beta chain was identified in a study of blood T cell repertoires in COVID-19. On the study more broadly: Sources were T cells, B-cell-depleted T cells, or PBMCs; the material itself was cDNA or gDNA.

CDR3 length: 16 amino acids. The trim removed 5 bases at V and 4 bases at J, leaving 11 bases unmatched. Germline CDR1 MDHEN, CDR2 SYDVKM. This clone is large in the sample. Data came from immunoSEQ multiplex PCR; TCRdb stores just in-frame clones and leaves some out. The sample lists tens of thousands of clones, 80% to 90% occurring once. The sample taken for sequencing was peripheral blood. The receptor's source is a woman older than 75 with COVID-19, enrolled during active disease. The chain carries TRBV28 and TRBJ1-1; 9 bases align to TRBD1. The DNA of the CDR3 is TGTGCCAGCAGTCCCCTTAAGACAGGGGGAAGCACTGAAGCTTTCTTT. Translating it yields CASSPLKTGGSTEAFF.